The rows below give T cell receptor beta chains drawn from one sample of a study of blood T cell repertoires in COVID-19. Some clones are missing from TCRdb's copy, which holds only in-frame ones; the method was immunoSEQ multiplex PCR. The sample has more than 85,000 clones, roughly 79% seen once. The sample consisted of peripheral blood. These receptors were collected from a woman in her seventies with acute or convalescent COVID-19. The CDR3 runs from the conserved cysteine through the conserved F or W. A D gene is named only where the DNA matches it firmly. The listing skips clone size in some rows; elsewhere it reads once, few, many or a size class.

V	length	D	size	J	CDR3	DNA
TRBV3-1/TRBV3-2	15	TRBD1	NA	TRBJ1-1	CASSQNDRGRNEAFF	TGTGCCAGCAGCCAAAATGACAGGGGCCGAAATGAAGCTTTCTTT
TRBV12-5	16	NA	NA	TRBJ1-4	CASGLVAASNNEKLFF	TGTGCTAGTGGTTTGGTAGCGGCAAGTAATAATGAAAAACTGTTTTTT
TRBV7-2	16	TRBD2	NA	TRBJ2-2	CASSLAGGGPTGELFF	TGTGCCAGCAGCTTAGCCGGGGGAGGGCCCACCGGGGAGCTGTTTTTT
TRBV12-3/TRBV12-4	13	TRBD2	NA	TRBJ2-3	CASSLGRGNTQYF	TGTGCCAGCAGTTTAGGGCGGGGGAATACGCAGTATTTT
TRBV3-1/TRBV3-2	17	TRBD2	NA	TRBJ2-2	CASTVLAGGLNTGELFF	TGTGCCAGCACCGTACTAGCGGGGGGCCTGAACACCGGGGAGCTGTTTTTT
TRBV12-5	14	TRBD1	NA	TRBJ1-1	CASGSDRADTEAFF	TGTGCTAGTGGTTCGGACAGGGCGGACACTGAAGCTTTCTTT
TRBV4-2	14	TRBD1	once	TRBJ1-2	CASSSDRGPYGYTF	TGTGCCAGCAGCTCAGACAGGGGCCCCTATGGCTACACCTTC
TRBV5-1	15	NA	NA	TRBJ1-1	CASNTGSRGTTEAFF	TGCGCCAGCAACACTGGGTCCCGGGGGACCACTGAAGCTTTCTTT
TRBV19	15	TRBD1	few	TRBJ2-2	CASELDRGSTGELFF	TGTGCCAGCGAACTAGACAGGGGCTCCACCGGGGAGCTGTTTTTT
TRBV30	12	NA	few	TRBJ2-3	CAWSFQTDTQYF	TGTGCCTGGAGTTTTCAGACAGATACGCAGTATTTT
TRBV7-8	15	NA	NA	TRBJ1-6	CASSLVQGWGSPLHF	TGTGCCAGCAGCTTAGTTCAGGGGTGGGGCTCACCCCTCCACTTT
TRBV4-3	15	NA	NA	TRBJ1-2	CASSSSGGTTYGYTF	TGCGCCAGCAGCTCCTCTGGGGGGACGACCTATGGCTACACCTTC
TRBV11-2	17	TRBD1	once	TRBJ1-2	CASSFPPRQGPTYGYTF	TGTGCCAGCAGTTTCCCCCCCCGACAGGGCCCTACCTATGGCTACACCTTC
TRBV5-1	16	TRBD2	NA	TRBJ2-4	CASSPGTSGGADIQYF	TGCGCCAGCAGCCCTGGGACTAGCGGGGGGGCTGACATTCAGTACTTC
TRBV7-2	14	TRBD1	NA	TRBJ1-5	CASRRQGGNQPQHF	TGTGCCAGCCGGCGACAGGGGGGCAATCAGCCCCAGCATTTT
TRBV5-1	14	NA	NA	TRBJ1-3	CASSGPGAGNTIYF	TGCGCCAGCAGCGGTCCAGGGGCTGGAAACACCATATATTTT
TRBV19	14	TRBD1	NA	TRBJ1-1	CASSSTGGGTEAFF	TGTGCCAGTAGCAGTACAGGGGGAGGCACTGAAGCTTTCTTT
TRBV7-8	15	TRBD1	NA	TRBJ1-4	CASSPIRDRNEKLFF	TGTGCCAGCAGCCCAATCCGGGACAGAAATGAAAAACTGTTTTTT
TRBV15	17	NA	NA	TRBJ2-7	CATSRELQAIHSYEQYF	TGTGCCACCAGCAGAGAGTTGCAGGCCATTCACTCCTACGAGCAGTACTTC
TRBV5-4	16	NA	NA	TRBJ2-1	CASSIPQGQAYNEQFF	TGTGCCAGCAGCATCCCACAGGGCCAAGCTTACAATGAGCAGTTCTTC
TRBV6-1	16	TRBD1	NA	TRBJ1-6	CASSVDRGSYNSPLHF	TGTGCCAGCAGTGTGGACAGGGGTTCCTATAATTCACCCCTCCACTTT
TRBV12-5	17	TRBD2	NA	TRBJ2-3	CASGLGSGGAGADTQYF	TGTGCTAGTGGTTTAGGTAGCGGGGGGGCCGGGGCAGATACGCAGTATTTT
TRBV7-9	16	NA	NA	TRBJ1-1	CASSLDRTQSNTEAFF	TGTGCCAGCAGCTTAGACCGGACACAATCGAACACTGAAGCTTTCTTT
TRBV12-3/TRBV12-4	13	NA	NA	TRBJ1-1	CASSFQGNTEAFF	TGTGCCAGCAGTTTTCAGGGGAACACTGAAGCTTTCTTT
TRBV5-8	13	NA	NA	TRBJ2-5	CASSLEGVETQYF	TGTGCCAGCAGCTTGGAGGGGGTGGAGACCCAGTACTTC
TRBV28	14	NA	few	TRBJ2-3	CASSSRIPTDTQYF	TGTGCCAGCAGTTCGCGGATCCCCACAGATACGCAGTATTTT
TRBV23-1	17	NA	NA	TRBJ2-3	CASSQSTVAPYTDTQYF	TGCGCCAGCAGTCAATCCACGGTAGCGCCCTACACAGATACGCAGTATTTT
TRBV19	14	NA	NA	TRBJ1-3	CASNPDRSGNTIYF	TGTGCCAGTAATCCGGACAGATCTGGAAACACCATATATTTT
TRBV19	16	NA	NA	TRBJ1-5	CASSPIRGTSNQPQHF	TGTGCCAGTAGCCCGATAAGGGGGACTAGCAATCAGCCCCAGCATTTT
TRBV7-2	13	TRBD1	NA	TRBJ2-5	CASSQRQGETQYF	TGTGCCAGCAGCCAAAGACAGGGGGAGACCCAGTACTTC
TRBV19	16	NA	NA	TRBJ2-1	CASRTPSQGSGNEQFF	TGTGCCAGTAGGACCCCATCCCAGGGGAGTGGGAATGAGCAGTTCTTC
TRBV7-2	14	NA	NA	TRBJ2-7	CASSLVDSAYEQYF	TGTGCCAGCAGCTTAGTGGACAGCGCCTACGAGCAGTACTTC
TRBV5-1	14	TRBD1	NA	TRBJ2-1	CASSLGTGLSKQFF	TGCGCCAGCAGCTTGGGGACAGGGCTTTCTAAGCAGTTCTTC
TRBV29-1	15	TRBD1	NA	TRBJ2-3	CSVEGQGTGTDTQYF	TGCAGCGTTGAAGGTCAAGGGACAGGCACAGATACGCAGTATTTT
TRBV3-1/TRBV3-2	16	TRBD1	NA	TRBJ1-5	CASSYRDSYSNQPQHF	TGTGCCAGCAGTTATCGGGACAGCTATAGCAATCAGCCCCAGCATTTT
TRBV19	14	TRBD1	NA	TRBJ1-5	CASSVDRENQPQHF	TGTGCCAGTAGTGTCGACAGGGAAAATCAGCCCCAGCATTTT
TRBV9	16	TRBD1	NA	TRBJ2-2	CASSRTPGQGTGELFF	TGTGCCAGCAGCCGTACTCCCGGACAGGGGACCGGGGAGCTGTTTTTT
TRBV19	15	TRBD2	NA	TRBJ2-1	CASSMGGLDSNEQFF	TGTGCCAGTAGTATGGGGGGACTAGACTCTAATGAGCAGTTCTTC
TRBV6-5	15	NA	NA	TRBJ1-4	CASGRDFLGGEKLFF	TGTGCCAGCGGCCGGGACTTCCTGGGCGGTGAAAAACTGTTTTTT
TRBV12-3/TRBV12-4	13	TRBD1	NA	TRBJ1-6	CASRQGYNSPLHF	TGTGCCAGCAGACAGGGGTATAATTCACCCCTCCACTTT
TRBV4-3	17	NA	NA	TRBJ1-2	CASSQDWAADSGDGYTF	TGCGCCAGCAGCCAAGATTGGGCAGCCGATAGCGGGGATGGCTACACCTTC
TRBV6-2/TRBV6-3	14	NA	once	TRBJ1-3	CASSRGVSGNTIYF	TGTGCCAGCAGTCGAGGCGTATCTGGAAACACCATATATTTT
TRBV10-3	15	TRBD1	few	TRBJ1-6	CAISGGDRGASPLHF	TGTGCCATCAGTGGAGGGGACAGGGGAGCTTCACCCCTCCACTTT
TRBV28	15	NA	few	TRBJ1-3	CASSPPTGSGNTIYF	TGTGCCAGCAGTCCCCCCACAGGGTCTGGAAACACCATATATTTT
TRBV5-5	19	NA	NA	TRBJ2-7	CASSLGPGVRAGFTYEQYF	TGTGCCAGCAGCTTGGGCCCGGGTGTTCGGGCAGGGTTTACCTACGAGCAGTACTTC
TRBV30	15	NA	NA	TRBJ1-6	CAWRSWGQGNSPLHF	TGTGCCTGGAGGAGCTGGGGCCAGGGTAATTCACCCCTCCACTTT
TRBV14	16	TRBD1	once	TRBJ2-7	CASSQMGQGSSYEQYF	TGTGCCAGCAGCCAAATGGGACAGGGATCCTCCTACGAGCAGTACTTC
TRBV6-2/TRBV6-3	15	NA	NA	TRBJ2-1	CASSPLGGGWNEQFF	TGTGCCAGCAGCCCCCTTGGGGGAGGATGGAATGAGCAGTTCTTC
TRBV7-2	14	NA	NA	TRBJ1-2	CASSLVGREGGYTF	TGTGCCAGCAGCTTAGTGGGCAGGGAGGGTGGCTACACCTTC
TRBV5-6	14	NA	NA	TRBJ1-1	CASSPGHRNTEAFF	TGTGCCAGCAGCCCGGGACACCGGAACACTGAAGCTTTCTTT